The 12 T cell receptor beta chains reported below all come from one sample, sequenced in a study of T-cell reconstitution after alpha-beta-depleted transplantation in children. Unique molecular identifiers tagged the TCRbeta library. TCRdb passed the PCR reads through MiXCR, listing each CDR3 protein once. The profile shows 300,000 to 400,000 distinct CDR3 sequences, 15% to 20% of them singletons. Material: PBMCs, mostly from graft donor cells, obtained 360 days after TCRalphabeta/CD19-depleted stem cell transplant. The source of these receptors is a male patient aged 2 to 10 who had a stem cell transplant for acute lymphoblastic leukemia, so the T cells may come from the graft donor.

The genes are TRBV11-2 and TRBJ1-4, with D possibly matching TRBD1 (6 bases). Trimming left V 5 bases short and J 2 bases short, with 21 bases between. The CDR3 spans 18 residues. The V gene's germline CDR1 is SGHAT and CDR2 FQNNGV. Written as DNA, the CDR3 is TGTGCCAGCAGCCCCCATGCCGGACAGTTATCGACTAATGAAAAACTGTTTTTT. It is translated as CASSPHAGQLSTNEKLFF. The variable domain in full, with the rest retrieved from reference TRBV11-2 and TRBJ1-4, is EAGVAQSPRYKIIEKRQSVAFWCNPISGHATLYWYQQILGQGPKLLIQFQNNGVVDDSQLPKDRFSAERLKGVDSTLKIQPAKLEDSAVYLCASSPHAGQLSTNEKLFFGSGTQLSVL.

The chain couples TRBV10-1 to TRBJ2-3; maybe TRBD2 (6 bases). CDR3 size: 14 residues. Germline V lookup: CDR1 WNHNN, CDR2 SYGVQD (reference sequence). The V and J ends lost 3 bases and 3 bases respectively, with 10 bases between them. The CDR3 region has the DNA TGCGCCAGCAGTGATTACGGGAGTACAGATACGCAGTATTTT. Its translation is CASSDYGSTDTQYF.

This clonotype was observed a few times. This chain joins TRBV28 and TRBJ2-7, with 9 bases lining up with TRBD1. Per germline, CDR1 MDHEN and CDR2 SYDVKM. This CDR3 is 15 amino acids long. V lost 4 bases to trimming and J lost 4 bases; unmatched junction nucleotides: 8. CDR3 sequence: CASSYRPGQGYEQYF. In DNA form, the CDR3 reads TGTGCCAGCAGTTATCGTCCGGGACAGGGTTACGAGCAGTACTTC.

This clonotype was recorded many times. The chain uses TRBV19 and TRBJ1-5; D uncertain. The CDR3 consists of 13 residues. Germline assignment: CDR1 LNHDA and CDR2 SQIVND (reference sequence). V dropped 5 bases and J dropped 8 bases, with 13 bases sitting between them. In DNA form, the CDR3 reads TGTGCCAGTAGTGTACTGGTAAGGGAGCCCCAGCATTTT. It translates to CASSVLVREPQHF.

This clonotype was observed a handful of times. J is TRBJ1-2 and V is TRBV28, with D hard to call. The CDR3 sequence is 13 residues long. CDR1 and CDR2 from the germline V gene are MDHEN and SYDVKM. V shed 2 bases and J shed 8 bases, with 12 bases lying between them. DNA for the CDR3: TGTGCCAGCAGTTTAGAGGCAGGCGGCGGCTACACCTTC. It codes for CASSLEAGGGYTF.

This clonotype was seen more than once but under ten times. The rearrangement links TRBV10-3 to TRBJ2-5, with 11 bases that match TRBD2. Per germline, CDR1 ENHRY and CDR2 SYGVKD. The V gene end was trimmed by 2 bases and the J gene end by 4 bases; junction bases not matched to a gene: 18. The CDR3 runs 20 residues. CDR3 sequence reads: CAISEPVLAGGPVGVETQYF. For the CDR3, the DNA is TGTGCCATCAGTGAGCCCGTGTTAGCGGGAGGGCCTGTTGGAGTAGAGACCCAGTACTTC.

The chain carries TRBV7-6 and TRBJ2-2; tentative D call: TRBD2 (7 bases). The V gene lost 2 bases and the J gene lost 6 bases, with 19 bases spanning the gap. In germline, CDR1 is SGHVS, CDR2 FNYEAQ. This CDR3 has 17 residues. The CDR3 reads CASSLTGGYRVPGELFF. The CDR3 nucleotides are TGTGCCAGCAGCTTAACGGGGGGATACAGGGTCCCCGGGGAGCTGTTTTTT.

The gene calls are TRBV4-1 and TRBJ2-1, with a possible D match to TRBD2 (6 bases). CDR3 length: 14 amino acids. V shed 4 bases and J shed 3 bases, with 10 bases lying between them. CDR1 and CDR2 (germline): MGHRA, YSYEKL. CDR3 DNA: TGCGCCAGCAGCCCCGTCGGGGGCTACAATGAGCAGTTCTTC. Protein: CASSPVGGYNEQFF.

The chain's CDR3 is CASSPNRVKEKLFF. In DNA, the CDR3 is TGTGCCAGCAGCCCAAACAGGGTGAAAGAAAAACTGTTTTTT. V gene TRBV7-2 combines with J gene TRBJ1-4; a possible D gene is TRBD1 (6 bases). Germline V gene lookup returns CDR1 SGHTA and CDR2 FQGNSA. The CDR3 spans 14 residues. Trimming took off 5 bases at V and 8 bases at J, with 15 bases between the two ends.

There are a few counts of this clonotype. This chain connects TRBV4-2 to TRBJ2-7; no definite D call. This CDR3 has 18 residues. V was pared by 0 bases and J by 4 bases, with 22 bases between. The germline gives CDR1 LGHNA, CDR2 YNFKEQ. CDR3 sequence: CASSQDPPTSARRYEQYF. CDR3 DNA sequence: TGTGCCAGCAGCCAAGATCCCCCTACCAGCGCACGACGGTACGAGCAGTACTTC.

The V call is TRBV3-1, the J call TRBJ2-3, with 7 bases identical to TRBD1. In germline, CDR1 is LGHDT, CDR2 YNNKEL (reference sequence). CDR3 size: 14 residues. The J segment lost 4 bases and the V segment lost 4 bases, leaving 5 bases of the junction unmatched. CDR3 sequence reads: CASSLTGNSDTQYF. DNA of the CDR3: TGTGCCAGCAGCCTGACAGGGAACTCAGATACGCAGTATTTT.

The chain carries TRBV6-1 and TRBJ1-5, with 12 bases fitting TRBD1. Germline CDR1 is MNHNS and CDR2 is SASEGT. Unmatched junction bases numbered 5, after V lost 8 bases and J lost 6 bases. CDR3 length equals 14 residues. CDR3: CASWGTGGSQPQHF. The CDR3 DNA reads as TGTGCCAGCTGGGGGACAGGGGGCAGTCAGCCCCAGCATTTT.